The 18 T cell receptor beta chains given below trace back to one sample, sequenced in a study of T-cell reconstitution after alpha-beta-depleted transplantation in children. Unique molecular identifiers featured in how the TCRbeta library was prepared. TCRdb itself ran the PCR reads through MiXCR, one entry per CDR3 protein. The sample consists of around 120,000 distinct CDR3 sequences, about 23% of them appearing once. The sequencing used PBMCs, mostly from graft donor cells, collected 180 days after TCRalphabeta/CD19-depleted stem cell transplant. Source of these receptors: a male patient between 2 and 10 years old who had a stem cell transplant for chronic granulomatous disease, so the T cells may come from the graft donor.

This clonotype was seen a few times. The chain has TRBV25-1 and TRBJ2-3; 7 bases align to TRBD1. V shed 5 bases, J shed 4 bases, and the junction held 3 bases outside the gene matches. Germline CDR1 MGHDK, CDR2 SYGVNS. This CDR3 comprises 13 residues. The CDR3 bases are TGTGCCAGCAGTATAGGGGGCGCAGATACGCAGTATTTT. Encoded protein: CASSIGGADTQYF.

This clonotype appeared many times. CDR3 DNA sequence: TGTGCCAGCACCCTGAGAGGGCCGGGGAGATCCTACGAGCAGTACTTC. Protein sequence: CASTLRGPGRSYEQYF. This chain connects TRBV3-1 to TRBJ2-7; D might be TRBD2 (5 bases). Trimming pared 7 bases from V and 1 base from J, leaving 20 bases between. Per germline, CDR1 LGHDT and CDR2 YNNKEL (reference sequence). The CDR3 covers 16 residues.

The chain uses TRBV7-9 and TRBJ1-3, with a possible D match to TRBD1 (5 bases). The CDR3 totals 16 residues. The germline V and J ends were trimmed by 4 bases and 0 bases, with 13 bases remaining between them. Germline V lookup: CDR1 SEHNR, CDR2 FQNEAQ (reference sequence). The CDR3 DNA is TGTGCCAGCAGCTGGGACCCTGGGGCCTCTGGAAACACCATATATTTT. This encodes CASSWDPGASGNTIYF.

The chain couples TRBV12-3 or TRBV12-4 to TRBJ2-2; D is uncertain. The V end was cut by 11 bases, the J end by 1 base, with 8 bases between. The CDR3 loop spans 12 amino acids. CDR3 nucleotide sequence: TGTGCCTGCAACAGGAACACCGGGGAGCTGTTTTTT. It yields the protein CACNRNTGELFF.

This clonotype was seen more than once but under ten times. The V call is TRBV27, the J call TRBJ2-7; D may correspond to TRBD1 or TRBD2 (6 bases each). This CDR3 comprises 13 residues. Germline loops: CDR1 MNHEY, CDR2 SMNVEV (reference sequence). Trimming shortened V by 6 bases and J by 5 bases, and 14 bases separated the two germline ends. The CDR3 DNA is TGTGCCAGCAGATCACCCGGGGGCCACGAGCAGTACTTC. It codes for CASRSPGGHEQYF.

The chain recombines TRBV12-3 or TRBV12-4 with TRBJ2-1; D perhaps matches TRBD2 (5 bases). Between the trimmed V and J ends, which lost 4 bases and 4 bases, there was a span of 11 bases. This CDR3 is built from 14 residues. The CDR3 coding sequence is TGTGCCAGCAGTTATCCAAGCGGATACAATGAGCAGTTCTTC. Its translation is CASSYPSGYNEQFF.

The chain uses TRBV2 and TRBJ2-7, with 8 nucleotides matching TRBD2. Germline CDR1 and CDR2: SNHLY and FYNNEI. The junction had 3 bases not matched to a gene; V was cut back by 3 bases and J by 2 bases. The CDR3 has 14 residues. The CDR3 loop reads CASSDGLAAYEQYF. Written as DNA, the CDR3 is TGTGCCAGCAGTGATGGACTAGCCGCCTACGAGCAGTACTTC.

The chain has TRBV7-9 and TRBJ1-6, with 7 bases aligning to TRBD1. V dropped 5 bases and J dropped 10; count of bases not matched to a gene: 14. The CDR3 covers 16 residues. Germline V gene data show CDR1 as SEHNR and CDR2 as FQNEAQ (reference sequence). The CDR3 nucleotides read TGTGCCAGCAGCCTCGACAACACAGGGGTCGGATCACCCCTCCACTTT. Translating gives CASSLDNTGVGSPLHF. Filled out from reference TRBV7-9 and TRBJ1-6, the complete variable domain reads DTGVSQNPRHKITKRGQNVTFRCDPISEHNRLYWYRQTLGQGPEFLTYFQNEAQLEKSRLLSDRFSAERPKGSFSTLEIQRTEQGDSAMYLCASSLDNTGVGSPLHFGNGTRLTVT.

This chain joins TRBV4-1 and TRBJ2-2; D is unresolved. The CDR3 has 11 amino acids. V was clipped by 2 bases and J by 7 bases, with 2 bases between them. Germline CDR1 and CDR2: MGHRA and YSYEKL. CDR3 protein: CASSQIGELFF. The DNA of the CDR3 is TGCGCCAGCAGCCAAATCGGGGAGCTGTTTTTT.

V usage is TRBV20-1 and J usage is TRBJ2-5; D call uncertain. Trimming took 0 bases from V and 0 from J, leaving 8 bases between them. This CDR3 has 14 residues. Per germline, CDR1 DFQATT and CDR2 SNEGSKA (reference sequence). The CDR3 nucleotides are TGCAGTGCTAGAGACTTGGGTTACCAAGAGACCCAGTACTTC. Protein sequence: CSARDLGYQETQYF.

In this sample, this clonotype turned up many times. The V gene is TRBV29-1, the J gene TRBJ1-2; tentatively, D is TRBD1 (6 bases). The CDR3 consists of 12 residues. V was pared by 4 bases and J by 13 bases, with 19 bases between. Germline values: CDR1 SQVTM, CDR2 ANQGSEA. The chain's CDR3 is CSVVGGSRLLTF. CDR3 in DNA: TGCAGCGTTGTGGGGGGCAGCAGGCTGCTCACCTTC.

This clonotype was detected ten times or more. The genes are TRBV5-4 and TRBJ2-7; D is unclear. This CDR3 has 13 residues. The ends were cut back, 4 bases at V and 3 bases at J, with 11 bases in the middle. Germline assignment: CDR1 SGHNT and CDR2 YYREEE (reference sequence). CDR3 in DNA: TGTGCCAGCAGCCTTGGTCTGGACTACGAGCAGTACTTC. Its protein product is CASSLGLDYEQYF. Drawing the rest from reference TRBV5-4 and TRBJ2-7, the complete variable domain is ETGVTQSPTHLIKTRGQQVTLRCSSQSGHNTVSWYQQALGQGPQFIFQYYREEENGRGNFPPRFSGLQFPNYSSELNVNALELDDSALYLCASSLGLDYEQYFGPGTRLTVT.

The chain combines TRBV12-3 or TRBV12-4 with TRBJ2-7; D may be TRBD1 (6 bases). CDR3 length: 15 residues. V lost 1 base and J 3 bases, leaving 13 bases between the germline ends. Written as DNA, the CDR3 is TGTGCCAGCAGTTTAGAAACAGGGTTGAACTACGAGCAGTACTTC. Protein: CASSLETGLNYEQYF.

This clonotype has ten or more counts. The chain joins TRBV29-1 to TRBJ2-1; D might be TRBD1 (6 bases). The CDR3 consists of 13 residues. CDR1 SQVTM and CDR2 ANQGSEA come from the germline V gene. Trimming removed 7 bases at V and 4 bases at J, with 14 bases between. This chain's CDR3 is CSAPKTGYNEQFF. CDR3 in DNA: TGCAGCGCCCCAAAGACAGGTTACAATGAGCAGTTCTTC.

The chain joins TRBV29-1 to TRBJ2-7; 7 nucleotides align to TRBD1. Trimming removed 4 bases from V and 0 bases from J; junction bases left unmatched: 21. This CDR3 comprises 19 residues. Germline CDR1 and CDR2: SQVTM and ANQGSEA. CDR3 residues: CSVGPKRPRQGLFSYEQYF. CDR3 DNA: TGCAGCGTTGGACCCAAGCGACCGCGACAGGGCCTTTTCTCCTACGAGCAGTACTTC.

This clonotype appeared many times. The rearrangement links TRBV20-1 to TRBJ2-1, with 12 bases lining up with TRBD2. From germline, CDR1 is DFQATT and CDR2 SNEGSKA (reference sequence). The CDR3 sequence is 17 residues long. Germline trimming cut 3 bases from V and 4 bases from J; bases unmatched to any gene: 10. The CDR3 DNA is TGCAGTGCTAGGCTCTCCCTCCTAGCGGGAGGGTACAATGAGCAGTTCTTC. It encodes CSARLSLLAGGYNEQFF.

This chain links TRBV7-2 with TRBJ2-1; possibly TRBD2 for D (6 bases). Trimming took 3 bases from V and 9 from J, leaving 15 bases between them. Germline V gene data show CDR1 as SGHTA and CDR2 as FQGNSA. CDR3 size: 14 residues. CDR3: CASSFLTDYGEQFF. The CDR3, as DNA: TGTGCCAGCAGCTTCCTGACGGACTATGGTGAGCAGTTCTTC.

This clonotype was counted at least ten times. The chain carries TRBV9 and TRBJ2-7, with 10 bases fitting TRBD1. Germline CDR1 and CDR2: SGDLS and YYNGEE. This CDR3 has 14 amino acids. The junction had 5 bases not matched to a gene; V was cut back by 3 bases and J by 5 bases. DNA of the CDR3: TGTGCCAGCAGCGCCTCCGGGACAGGGGACGAGCAGTACTTC. The encoded protein is CASSASGTGDEQYF.